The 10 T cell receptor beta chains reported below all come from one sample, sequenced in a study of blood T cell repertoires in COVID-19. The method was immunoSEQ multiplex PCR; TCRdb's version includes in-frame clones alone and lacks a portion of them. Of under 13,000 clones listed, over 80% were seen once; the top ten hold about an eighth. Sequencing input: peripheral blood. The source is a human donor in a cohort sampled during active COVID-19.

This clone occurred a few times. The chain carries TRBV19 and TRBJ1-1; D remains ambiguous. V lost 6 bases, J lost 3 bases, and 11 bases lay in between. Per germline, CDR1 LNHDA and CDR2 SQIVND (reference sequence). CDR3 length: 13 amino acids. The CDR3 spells CASRTVADTEAFF. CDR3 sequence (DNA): TGTGCCAGTAGAACCGTAGCGGACACTGAAGCTTTCTTT.

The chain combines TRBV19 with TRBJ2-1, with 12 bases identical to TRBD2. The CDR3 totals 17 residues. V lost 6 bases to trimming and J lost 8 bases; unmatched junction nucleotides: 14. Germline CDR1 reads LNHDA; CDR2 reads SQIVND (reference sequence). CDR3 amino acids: CASSRTSGTLKQDEQFF. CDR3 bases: TGTGCCAGTAGCCGGACTAGCGGGACGTTGAAGCAGGATGAGCAGTTCTTC.

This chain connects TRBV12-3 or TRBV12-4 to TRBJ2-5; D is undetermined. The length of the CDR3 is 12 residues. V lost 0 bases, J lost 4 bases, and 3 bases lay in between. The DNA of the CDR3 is TGTGCCAGCAGTTTAGCGGCAGAGACCCAGTACTTC. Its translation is CASSLAAETQYF.

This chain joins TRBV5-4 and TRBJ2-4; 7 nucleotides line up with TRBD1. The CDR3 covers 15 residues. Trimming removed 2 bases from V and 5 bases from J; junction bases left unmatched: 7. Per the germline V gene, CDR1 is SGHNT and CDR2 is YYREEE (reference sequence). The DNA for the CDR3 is TGTGCCAGCAGCTTCCATACAGGGGTTGAAAACATTCAGTACTTC. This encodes CASSFHTGVENIQYF.

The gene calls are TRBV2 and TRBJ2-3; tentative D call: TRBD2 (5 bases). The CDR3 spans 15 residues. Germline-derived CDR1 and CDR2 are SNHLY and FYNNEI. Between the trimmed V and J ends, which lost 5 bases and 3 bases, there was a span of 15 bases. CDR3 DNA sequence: TGTGCCAGCAGTTGGCGGGCCCTCGGAACAGATACGCAGTATTTT. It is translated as CASSWRALGTDTQYF.

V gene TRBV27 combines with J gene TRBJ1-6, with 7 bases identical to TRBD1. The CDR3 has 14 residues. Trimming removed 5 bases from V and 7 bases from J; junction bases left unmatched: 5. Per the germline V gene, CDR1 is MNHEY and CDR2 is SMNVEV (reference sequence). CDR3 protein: CASSAGTVNSPLHF. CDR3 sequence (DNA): TGTGCCAGCAGTGCCGGGACAGTAAATTCACCCCTCCACTTT.

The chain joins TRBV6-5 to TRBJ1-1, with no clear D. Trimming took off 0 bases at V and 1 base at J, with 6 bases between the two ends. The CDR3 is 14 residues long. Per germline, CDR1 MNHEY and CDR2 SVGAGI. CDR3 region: CASSYSLRNTEAFF. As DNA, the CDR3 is TGTGCCAGCAGTTACTCCCTGAGGAACACTGAAGCTTTCTTT.

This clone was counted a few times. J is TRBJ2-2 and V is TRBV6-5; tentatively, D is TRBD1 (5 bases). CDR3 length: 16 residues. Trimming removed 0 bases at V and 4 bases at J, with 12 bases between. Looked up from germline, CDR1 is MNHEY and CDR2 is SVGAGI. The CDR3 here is CASSYSGPPRTGELFF. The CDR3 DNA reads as TGTGCCAGCAGTTACTCGGGGCCCCCCCGCACCGGGGAGCTGTTTTTT.

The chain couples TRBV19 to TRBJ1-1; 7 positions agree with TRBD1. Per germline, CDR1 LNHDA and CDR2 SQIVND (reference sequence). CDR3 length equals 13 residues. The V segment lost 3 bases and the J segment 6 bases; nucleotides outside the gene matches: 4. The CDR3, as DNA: TGTGCCAGTAGTATTGACAGGGTGGCTGAAGCTTTCTTT. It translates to CASSIDRVAEAFF.

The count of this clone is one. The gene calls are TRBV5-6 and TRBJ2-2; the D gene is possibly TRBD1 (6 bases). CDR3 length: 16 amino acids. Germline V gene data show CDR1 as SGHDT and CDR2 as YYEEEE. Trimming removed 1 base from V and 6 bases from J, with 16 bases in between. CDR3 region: CASSLTTGFLAGELFF. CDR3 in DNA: TGTGCCAGCAGCTTGACCACAGGGTTTCTGGCCGGGGAGCTGTTTTTT.